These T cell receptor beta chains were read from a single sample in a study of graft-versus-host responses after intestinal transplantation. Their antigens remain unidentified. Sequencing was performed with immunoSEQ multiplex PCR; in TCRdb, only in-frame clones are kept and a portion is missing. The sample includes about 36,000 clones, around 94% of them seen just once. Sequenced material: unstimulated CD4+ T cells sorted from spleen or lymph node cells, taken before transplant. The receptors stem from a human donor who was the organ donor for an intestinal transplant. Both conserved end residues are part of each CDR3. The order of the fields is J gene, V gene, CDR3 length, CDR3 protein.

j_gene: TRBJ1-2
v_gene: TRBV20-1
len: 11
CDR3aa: CSARGNKIMPF

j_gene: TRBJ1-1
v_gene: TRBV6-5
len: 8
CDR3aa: CARQPVSF

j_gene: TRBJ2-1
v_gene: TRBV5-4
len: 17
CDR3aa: CASSRRMTSGGHNEQFF

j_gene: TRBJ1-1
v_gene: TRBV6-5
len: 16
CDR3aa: CASSYSMVGFSTEAFF

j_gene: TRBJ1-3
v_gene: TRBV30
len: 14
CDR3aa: CAWRGRGPGNTIYF

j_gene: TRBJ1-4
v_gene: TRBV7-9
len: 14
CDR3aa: CASSWDRGREKLFF

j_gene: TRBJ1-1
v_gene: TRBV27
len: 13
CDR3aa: CASSLTSRTEAFF

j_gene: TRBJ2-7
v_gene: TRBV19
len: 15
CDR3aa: CASSIQAEGTYEQYF

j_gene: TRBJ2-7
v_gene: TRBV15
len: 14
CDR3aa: CATRRTGTSYEQYF

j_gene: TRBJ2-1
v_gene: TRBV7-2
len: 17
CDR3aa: CASSPRLRGGSYNEQFF

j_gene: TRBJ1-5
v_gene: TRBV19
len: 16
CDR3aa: CASSSTQGARNQPQHF

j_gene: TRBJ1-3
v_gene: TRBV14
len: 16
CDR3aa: CASSQDLGGPGNTIYF

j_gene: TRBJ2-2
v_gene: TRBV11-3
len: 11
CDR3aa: CASSLAGELFF

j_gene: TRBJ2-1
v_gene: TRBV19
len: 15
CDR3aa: CASSIGLAGGVEQFF

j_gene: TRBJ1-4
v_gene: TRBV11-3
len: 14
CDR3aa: CASSLKGVNEKLFF

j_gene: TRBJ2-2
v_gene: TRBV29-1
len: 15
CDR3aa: CSVRTGGLATGELFF

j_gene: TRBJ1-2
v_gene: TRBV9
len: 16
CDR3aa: CASSVGASSIPYGYTF

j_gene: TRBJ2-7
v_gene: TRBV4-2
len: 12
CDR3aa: CAEGVLSYEQYF

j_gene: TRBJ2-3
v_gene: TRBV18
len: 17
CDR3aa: CASSPLKGGLSTDTQYF

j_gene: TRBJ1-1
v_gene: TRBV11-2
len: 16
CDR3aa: CASSILRTDLNTEAFF

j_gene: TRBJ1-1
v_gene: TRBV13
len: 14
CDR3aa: CATGALTGATEAFF

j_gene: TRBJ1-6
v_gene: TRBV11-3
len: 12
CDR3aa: CASSPLAGPLHF

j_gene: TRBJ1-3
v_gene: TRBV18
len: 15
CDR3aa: CASSPRDISGNTIYF

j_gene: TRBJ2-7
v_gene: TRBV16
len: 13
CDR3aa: CASSQSTGIKQYF

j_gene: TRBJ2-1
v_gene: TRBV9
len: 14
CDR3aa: CASSFSSSYNEQFF

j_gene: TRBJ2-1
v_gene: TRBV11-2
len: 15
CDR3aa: CASSLNAFSYNEQFF

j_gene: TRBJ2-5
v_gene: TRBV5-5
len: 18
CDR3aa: CASSLAGFGRGGLETQYF

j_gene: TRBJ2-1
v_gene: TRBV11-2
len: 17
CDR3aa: CASSFGLAGGLGNEQFF

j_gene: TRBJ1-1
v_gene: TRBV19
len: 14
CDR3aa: CASTGFGGLTEAFF

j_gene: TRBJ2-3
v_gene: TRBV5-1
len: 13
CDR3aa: CASSPRRLDTQYF

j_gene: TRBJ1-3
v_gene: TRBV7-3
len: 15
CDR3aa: CASSVTGGAGNTIYF

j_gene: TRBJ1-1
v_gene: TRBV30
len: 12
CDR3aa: CAWRGIHTEAFF

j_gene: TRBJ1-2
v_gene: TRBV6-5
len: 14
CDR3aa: CASSYGGRPYGYTF

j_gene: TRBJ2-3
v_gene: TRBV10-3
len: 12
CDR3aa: CAISERGDTQYF

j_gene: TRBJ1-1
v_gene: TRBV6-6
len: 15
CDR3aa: CASKMWGQKSTEAFF

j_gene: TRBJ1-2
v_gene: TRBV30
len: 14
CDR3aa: CAQPKRGIGYGYTF

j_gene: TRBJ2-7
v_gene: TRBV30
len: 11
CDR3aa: CAWSMTYEQYF

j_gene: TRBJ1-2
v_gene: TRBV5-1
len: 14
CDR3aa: CASSLIGQGYGYTF

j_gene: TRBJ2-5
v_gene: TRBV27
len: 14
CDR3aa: CASRIRRQAGPQYF

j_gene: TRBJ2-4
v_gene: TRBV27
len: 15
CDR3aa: CASNVGGLAKNIQYF

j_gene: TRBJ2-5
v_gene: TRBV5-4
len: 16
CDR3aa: CASSSGASALVRSQYF

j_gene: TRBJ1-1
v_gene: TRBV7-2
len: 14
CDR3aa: CASSLGGGLNEAFF

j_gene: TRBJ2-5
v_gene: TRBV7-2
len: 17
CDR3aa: CASSGGLAGVRKETQYF

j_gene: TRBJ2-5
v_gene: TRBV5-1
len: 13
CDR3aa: CASSFTGQETQYF

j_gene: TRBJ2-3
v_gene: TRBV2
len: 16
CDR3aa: CASIGGGAVGPDTQYF

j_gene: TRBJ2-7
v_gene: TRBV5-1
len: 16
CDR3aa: CASRRTGTGNPYEQYF

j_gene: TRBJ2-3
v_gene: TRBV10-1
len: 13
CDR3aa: CASSAASTDTQYF

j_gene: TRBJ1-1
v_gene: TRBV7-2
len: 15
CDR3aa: CASSLIPGANTEAFF

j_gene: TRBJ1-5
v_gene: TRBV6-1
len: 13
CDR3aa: CASSGQNDQPQHF

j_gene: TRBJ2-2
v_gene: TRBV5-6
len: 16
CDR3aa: CASSRGLASNTGELFF

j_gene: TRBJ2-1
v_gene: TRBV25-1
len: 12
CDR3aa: CASSDTYNEQFF

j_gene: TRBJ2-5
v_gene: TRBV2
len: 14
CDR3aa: CASLRRGLGETQYF

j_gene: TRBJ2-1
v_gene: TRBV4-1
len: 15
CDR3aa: CASSQDQRGWYEQFF

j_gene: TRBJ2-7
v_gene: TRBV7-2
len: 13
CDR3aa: CASSLELPYEQYF

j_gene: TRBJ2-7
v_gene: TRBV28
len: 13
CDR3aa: CASTPDVKYEQYF

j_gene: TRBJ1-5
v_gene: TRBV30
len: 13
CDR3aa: CAWSVGGNQPQHF

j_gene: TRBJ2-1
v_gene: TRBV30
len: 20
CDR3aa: CAWSESPGQGPLSSYNEQFF

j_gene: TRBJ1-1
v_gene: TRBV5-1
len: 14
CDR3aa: CASSLTGWDTEAFF